The following is a T cell receptor (beta chain) sequence with its context. The data stem from a study of T cell changes during pregnancy in multiple sclerosis. Produced via immunoSEQ multiplex PCR; TCRdb's table is partial and in-frame only. In the table there are approximately 40,000 clones, about 90% of which are singletons. Sequences were derived from peripheral blood, sampled in the first trimester of pregnancy. The sequence derives from a female donor in good health, enrolled as a control in a pregnancy study.

In DNA, the CDR3 is TGTGCCAGCAGCGTAGGTTTCAGGGGGCCTGGGGCCAACGTCCTGACTTTC. It is translated as CASSVGFRGPGANVLTF. The rearrangement joins TRBV9 to TRBJ2-6; TRBD1 aligns across 8 bases. The V gene end was trimmed by 0 bases and the J gene end by 2 bases; junction bases not matched to a gene: 4. CDR1 and CDR2 (germline): SGDLS, YYNGEE. There are 17 residues in the CDR3.